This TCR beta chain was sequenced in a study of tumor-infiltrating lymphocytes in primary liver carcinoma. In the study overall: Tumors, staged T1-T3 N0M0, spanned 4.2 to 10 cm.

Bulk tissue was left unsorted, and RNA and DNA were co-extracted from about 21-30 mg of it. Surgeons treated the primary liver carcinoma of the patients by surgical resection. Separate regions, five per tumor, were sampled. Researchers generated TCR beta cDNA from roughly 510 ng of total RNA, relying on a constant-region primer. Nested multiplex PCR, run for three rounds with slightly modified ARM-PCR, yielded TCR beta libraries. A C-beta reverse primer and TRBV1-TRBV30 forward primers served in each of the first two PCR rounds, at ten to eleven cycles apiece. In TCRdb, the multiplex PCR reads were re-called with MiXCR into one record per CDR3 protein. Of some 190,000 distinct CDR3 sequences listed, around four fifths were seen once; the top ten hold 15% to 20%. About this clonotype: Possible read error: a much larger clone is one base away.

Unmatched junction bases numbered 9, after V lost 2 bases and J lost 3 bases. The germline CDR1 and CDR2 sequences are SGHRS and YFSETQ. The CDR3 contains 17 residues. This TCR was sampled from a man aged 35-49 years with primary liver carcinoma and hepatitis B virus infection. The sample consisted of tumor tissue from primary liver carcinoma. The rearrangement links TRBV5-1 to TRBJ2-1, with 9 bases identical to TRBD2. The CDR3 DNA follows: TGCGCCAGCAGCTTCGGACCAGCGGGAGGCGGCTACAATGAGCAGTTCTTC. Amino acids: CASSFGPAGGGYNEQFF.